This section outlines one T cell receptor beta chain sequence together with its context. Its matching antigen is unknown. TCRdb re-derived calls from the RT-PCR reads in MiXCR, one entry per CDR3 protein. The table has about 780,000 distinct CDR3 sequences, around 20% seen once; the top ten hold roughly 11%. The junction had 8 bases not matched to a gene; V was cut back by 3 bases and J by 7 bases. This CDR3 spans 14 amino acids. This specimen belongs to a study of response to subunit inactivated influenza vaccine. Whole-study results and caveats: The authors suggested that every seasonal influenza vaccination recruits few new T cells.

This clonotype was sampled from a man in his fifties or sixties who received an inactivated influenza vaccine. The starting material was PBMCs from blood, obtained more than 4 days after vaccination. The chain uses TRBV12-3 or TRBV12-4 and TRBJ1-2; 7 bases are a match to TRBD1. The CDR3 DNA reads TGTGCCAGCAGTTTCGGACAGGAGTCGGCTGGCTACACCTTC. Its protein is CASSFGQESAGYTF.